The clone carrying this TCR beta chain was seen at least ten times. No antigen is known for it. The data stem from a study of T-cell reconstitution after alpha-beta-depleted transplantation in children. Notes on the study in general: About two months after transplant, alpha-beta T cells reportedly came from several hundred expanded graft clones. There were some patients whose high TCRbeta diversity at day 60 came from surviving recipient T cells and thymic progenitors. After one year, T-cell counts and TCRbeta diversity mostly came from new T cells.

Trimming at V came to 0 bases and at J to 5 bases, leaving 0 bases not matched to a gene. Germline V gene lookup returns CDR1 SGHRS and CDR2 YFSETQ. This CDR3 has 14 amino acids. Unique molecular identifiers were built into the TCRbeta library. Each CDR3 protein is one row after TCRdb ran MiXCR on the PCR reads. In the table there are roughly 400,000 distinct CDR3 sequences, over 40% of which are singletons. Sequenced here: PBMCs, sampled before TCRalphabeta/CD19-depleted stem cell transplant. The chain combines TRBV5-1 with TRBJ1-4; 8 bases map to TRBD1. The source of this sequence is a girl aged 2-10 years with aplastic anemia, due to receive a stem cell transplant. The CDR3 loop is CASSLGQGNEKLFF. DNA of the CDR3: TGCGCCAGCAGCTTGGGACAGGGGAATGAAAAACTGTTTTTT.